Presented here are 22 T cell receptor beta chains from one specimen sequenced in a study of blood T cell repertoires in COVID-19. Sequencing used immunoSEQ multiplex PCR; TCRdb keeps in-frame clones, though not all of them. The table has around 160,000 clones, roughly 86% seen once. The material sequenced was peripheral blood. These receptor sequences come from a human donor in a cohort sampled during active COVID-19.

The chain has TRBV5-1 and TRBJ2-1; TRBD2 matches at 7 bases. CDR1 and CDR2 from the germline V gene are SGHRS and YFSETQ. The V and J ends lost 4 bases and 12 bases, in that order; junction bases with no gene match: 10. The CDR3 runs 13 residues. CDR3 sequence reads: CASSTRPGLPQFF. The CDR3 coding sequence is TGCGCCAGCAGCACCCGTCCGGGACTACCGCAGTTCTTC.

The DNA of the CDR3 is TGTGCCAGCAGTGCAAAGAGGGCCGGAGCTAATGAAAAACTGTTTTTT. Translating it yields CASSAKRAGANEKLFF. The rearrangement links TRBV2 to TRBJ1-4; unclear D gene. Trimming took off 4 bases at V and 3 bases at J, with 15 bases between the two ends. The CDR3 totals 16 residues. In germline, CDR1 is SNHLY, CDR2 FYNNEI.

The chain couples TRBV5-1 to TRBJ2-5; 15 positions match TRBD2. Trimming at V came to 0 bases and at J to 4 bases, leaving 1 base not matched to a gene. CDR1 SGHRS and CDR2 YFSETQ come from the germline V gene. The CDR3 is 16 amino acids. CDR3 loop: CASSLGGLAGGETQYF. The DNA of the CDR3 is TGCGCCAGCAGCTTGGGGGGACTAGCGGGAGGAGAGACCCAGTACTTC.

A note on this clone: At one end, the junction sequence differs from germline, possibly due to a read error. The chain uses TRBV19 and TRBJ2-1; a weak D match, TRBD2 (6 bases). Germline CDR1 LNHDA, CDR2 SQIVND (reference sequence). The CDR3 totals 13 residues. CDR3: CASSSSYRDSFLF. As DNA, the CDR3 is TGTGCCAGTAGTTCATCTTACCGGGACTCTTTCCTCTTC. The whole variable domain, filled in from reference TRBV19 and TRBJ2-1, reads DGGITQSPKYLFRKEGQNVTLSCEQNLNHDAMYWYRQDPGQGLRLIYYSQIVNDFQKGDIAEGYSVSREKKESFPLTVTSAQKNPTAFYLCASSSSYRDSFLFGPGTRLTVL.

This clone came up a few times. This chain joins TRBV6-5 and TRBJ1-3, with D hard to call. This CDR3 is 14 amino acids long. Germline V gene lookup returns CDR1 MNHEY and CDR2 SVGAGI. V gave up 2 bases and J gave up 4 bases, with 9 bases separating them. The CDR3 DNA is TGTGCCAGCAGTTACGGTTGGCAAGGAAACACCATATATTTT. This codes for CASSYGWQGNTIYF.

This clone was observed a handful of times. The V and J genes are TRBV6-1 and TRBJ2-5; 7 bases line up with TRBD2. CDR3 size: 16 residues. J was trimmed by 5 bases and V by 2 bases; bases with no gene match: 11. Germline V gene sequence: CDR1 MNHNS, CDR2 SASEGT. Here the CDR3 DNA reads TGTGCCAGCAGTGAATGGGGCGGGGGTAACGGGGAGACCCAGTACTTC. Translating gives CASSEWGGGNGETQYF.

This clone was seen just once. The chain employs TRBV10-2 and TRBJ2-3; TRBD1 matches at 7 bases. Germline CDR1 WSHSY, CDR2 SAAADI. The V segment lost 4 bases and the J segment 4 bases; nucleotides outside the gene matches: 11. CDR3 size: 16 residues. The CDR3 DNA sequence: TGCGCCAGCAGTGCGGCCCTGACAGGGATGGCAGATACGCAGTATTTT. Its translation is CASSAALTGMADTQYF.

J is TRBJ2-7 and V is TRBV27; 9 bases map to TRBD1. Germline CDR1 reads MNHEY; CDR2 reads SMNVEV (reference sequence). The CDR3 is 14 amino acids. V was pared by 4 bases and J by 2 bases, with 3 bases of the junction left unmatched. DNA of the CDR3: TGTGCCAGCAGTTCGGGACAGGGACCCTACGAGCAGTACTTC. Translation: CASSSGQGPYEQYF.

The chain has TRBV6-5 and TRBJ2-1; the match to TRBD2 covers 8 bases. The CDR3 length is 15 residues. Germline CDR1 is MNHEY and CDR2 is SVGAGI. The junction had 9 bases not matched to a gene; V was cut back by 5 bases and J by 6 bases. As DNA, the CDR3 is TGTGCCAGCAGTAGGCTAGCGGGTGGGGCCAATGAGCAGTTCTTC. This translates into CASSRLAGGANEQFF.

The CDR3 region is CASSLVGGLYNEQFF. CDR3 DNA sequence: TGTGCCAGCAGTTTGGTGGGGGGGCTATACAATGAGCAGTTCTTC. The chain combines TRBV6-5 with TRBJ2-1, with D possibly TRBD2 on 7 matching bases. Trimming removed 4 bases from V and 4 bases from J, with 14 bases in between. Germline V CDR1 and CDR2: MNHEY, SVGAGI. There are 15 residues in the CDR3.

The chain employs TRBV3-1 (or the pseudogene TRBV3-2) and TRBJ2-7, with a possible D match to TRBD2 (5 bases). Germline V lookup: CDR1 LGHDT, CDR2 YNNKEL (reference sequence). Trimming removed 4 bases at V and 5 bases at J, with 9 bases between. CDR3 length: 12 amino acids. DNA of the CDR3: TGTGCCAGCAGCCGACTAACCCACGAGCAGTACTTC. This gives the protein CASSRLTHEQYF.

The DNA for the CDR3 is TGCGCCAGCAGTGAGACGCCGGGACAGAAGAATTCACCCCTCCACTTT. Its protein product is CASSETPGQKNSPLHF. This chain links TRBV10-1 with TRBJ1-6, with 7 bases lining up with TRBD1. V gave up 2 bases and J gave up 7 bases; unmatched junction bases: 8. In germline, CDR1 is WNHNN, CDR2 SYGVQD (reference sequence). The length of the CDR3 is 16 residues.

The rearrangement joins TRBV14 to TRBJ2-1, with TRBD2 matching 11 bases. The germline V gene encodes CDR1 SGHDN and CDR2 FVKESK. This CDR3 contains 16 residues. J gave up 2 bases and V 1 base, and 1 base lay outside the gene matches. The CDR3 spells CASSQGSGGAYNEQFF. CDR3 nucleotides: TGTGCCAGCAGCCAAGGTAGCGGGGGGGCCTACAATGAGCAGTTCTTC.

The rearrangement uses TRBV5-4 and TRBJ1-5; 9 bases align to TRBD1. The germline V gene encodes CDR1 SGHNT and CDR2 YYREEE (reference sequence). The J segment lost 2 bases and the V segment lost 2 bases, leaving 14 bases of the junction unmatched. The CDR3 has 19 residues. CDR3 bases: TGTGCCAGCAGCTTTACAGGGGGCGCGTCCGGTATGGGCAATCAGCCCCAGCATTTT. Translated, it gives CASSFTGGASGMGNQPQHF.

The CDR3 sequence is CASSGRQGTKQETQYF. The CDR3 DNA is TGTGCCAGCAGCGGCCGACAGGGGACCAAACAAGAGACCCAGTACTTC. This chain uses TRBV7-2 with TRBJ2-5; 8 bases match TRBD1. Germline loops: CDR1 SGHTA, CDR2 FQGNSA. This CDR3 region has 16 residues. V shed 5 bases, J shed 2 bases, and the junction held 10 bases outside the gene matches.

This chain joins TRBV27 and TRBJ2-7, with D perhaps TRBD1 (5 bases). Per germline, CDR1 MNHEY and CDR2 SMNVEV (reference sequence). With 2 bases removed from V and 2 bases from J, the gap between germline ends came to 7 bases. This CDR3 is 13 amino acids long. The CDR3: CASSLAGTYEQYF. The CDR3 DNA sequence: TGTGCCAGCAGTTTAGCAGGGACCTACGAGCAGTACTTC.

The chain is built from TRBV3-1 (or the pseudogene TRBV3-2) and TRBJ1-5; possibly TRBD1 for D (5 bases). The CDR3 has 13 residues. Germline lookup yields CDR1 LGHDT and CDR2 YNNKEL (reference sequence). Trimming pared 2 bases from V and 9 bases from J, leaving 11 bases between. The CDR3 loop is CASSQFQGGPQHF. Written as DNA, the CDR3 is TGTGCCAGCAGCCAATTCCAGGGAGGGCCCCAGCATTTT.

CDR3 in amino acids: CASSRSAGDTDTQYF. As DNA, the CDR3 is TGTGCCAGCAGCCGATCAGCGGGGGACACAGATACGCAGTATTTT. The chain has TRBV11-3 and TRBJ2-3, with 8 bases that match TRBD2. Trimming took 5 bases from V and 2 from J; bases not matched to a gene: 6. The CDR3 runs to 15 residues. Germline V gene data show CDR1 as SGHNT and CDR2 as YENEEA.

The chain combines TRBV19 with TRBJ1-2; 8 positions agree with TRBD1. V shed 6 bases, J shed 4 bases, and the junction held 10 bases outside the gene matches. The CDR3 is made up of 15 amino acids. Germline lookup yields CDR1 LNHDA and CDR2 SQIVND (reference sequence). CDR3 in DNA: TGTGCCAGTAGCCACGACAGGGGCAGGAGCTATGGCTACACCTTC. Protein product: CASSHDRGRSYGYTF.

This rearrangement joins TRBV4-2 to TRBJ2-3, with D uncertain. The CDR3 spans 11 residues. Trimming stripped 5 bases from V and 4 bases from J, with 4 bases between. CDR1 and CDR2 (germline): LGHNA, YNFKEQ. The CDR3 region is CASSEADTQYF. The CDR3 DNA is TGTGCCAGCAGCGAGGCAGATACGCAGTATTTT.

This chain joins TRBV30 and TRBJ1-1; D remains unclear. Trimming cost V 1 base and J 7 bases, with 7 bases left between them. Looked up from germline, CDR1 is GTSNPN and CDR2 is SVGIG (reference sequence). This CDR3 is 11 amino acids long. CDR3 residues: CAWSGGVEAFF. CDR3 DNA sequence: TGTGCCTGGAGTGGCGGGGTTGAAGCTTTCTTT.

V and J are TRBV19 and TRBJ2-3, with TRBD1 matching 7 bases. The CDR3 sequence is 15 residues long. With V trimmed by 0 bases and J by 2 bases, 2 bases remained unmatched. Germline values: CDR1 LNHDA, CDR2 SQIVND (reference sequence). The CDR3 DNA follows: TGTGCCAGTAGTATAGAACAGGGGCCCACAGATACGCAGTATTTT. Residues: CASSIEQGPTDTQYF. Combining the CDR3 with reference TRBV19 and TRBJ2-3 gives the whole variable domain DGGITQSPKYLFRKEGQNVTLSCEQNLNHDAMYWYRQDPGQGLRLIYYSQIVNDFQKGDIAEGYSVSREKKESFPLTVTSAQKNPTAFYLCASSIEQGPTDTQYFGPGTRLTVL.